This T cell receptor (beta chain) is from a study of PD-L1 blockade in urothelial cancer (dated 2017 in TCRdb). For the study in its entirety: Therapy was started at some point between 2012 and 2014 for all patients, and atezolizumab 1,200 mg was administered intravenously every 3 weeks. An ECOG performance status of 0 or 1 was recorded for the patients, and 0 to 3 prior chemotherapy regimens had been received by the patients. Somatic, immune and clinical correlates of response to PD-L1 blockade with atezolizumab in urothelial cancer were the focus of an exploratory multi-omic analysis. Pretreatment blood TCR-seq was available for nearly 30 patients, at least one posttreatment blood collection was obtained for some 25 patients, and tumor TCR-seq was available for some 25 patients. Blood samples yielded a median of around 150,000 T cells and around 80,000 unique TCRs, with median clonality around 0.084. In the same patients, whole exome sequencing and RNA sequencing of pretreatment tumors were performed in addition to TCR sequencing. Durable clinical benefit was achieved by nine patients but not by the remaining 20. Twenty-five of 29 patients were males with bladder-origin urothelial cancer, and about 65% of the roughly 30 reported a prior smoking history. TCR sequencing covered pretreatment tumor samples and matched, serially collected peripheral blood taken before and after atezolizumab treatment. Blood samples were analyzed at two time points: 3 weeks after treatment start (second dose) and 6 weeks after treatment start. Progression-free survival longer than 6 months counted as durable clinical benefit, and TCR features were additionally tested against both progression-free and overall survival.

To estimate absolute template abundance from read counts, synthetic TCR analog templates were spiked into each PCR. Using the immunoSEQ assay, TCRbeta CDR3 regions were amplified from genomic DNA with bias-controlled V and J gene primers. Rearranged TCRbeta segments were sequenced at approximately 20X coverage. Per the authors' processing: Sequencing errors were corrected by clustering, and CDR3s were annotated against IMGT so that V, D and J genes could be assigned. Downstream analyses used only productive TCRbeta rearrangements and left out out-of-frame or stop-codon sequences. To compute clonality, Shannon entropy was normalized by the log of the number of unique productive sequences and then subtracted from one. Fisher's exact test with Benjamini-Hochberg correction, using a cutoff of adjusted p below 0.01, was how clones that differed between time points or between blood and tumor were identified. The table was pulled from immuneACCESS by TCRdb, which kept in-frame rearrangements only. Such tables lose some clones; where checked, under half of the loss comes from unresolved V genes, and the rest has no known cause. V and J calls and clone size are those listed in that table; D and trimming were worked out from the DNA. The sample table lists tens of thousands of clones, around 85% of them with a count of one. The ten largest make up approximately 2.2% of the sample.

Overall study results and their limits: Because the sample size was small (n ≈ 28) and many of the analyses were exploratory, the results are meant to be hypothesis-generating. A pretreatment peripheral blood TCR clonality below the median was linked to improved progression-free and overall survival. Greater expansion of tumor-associated TCR clones in peripheral blood 3 weeks after the start of treatment was observed in patients with durable benefit (n of about 20, p = 0.022).

This clone was seen once. Its target antigen remains unknown. No much larger clonotype is one base removed from it; base qualities were not supplied. The junction carries 11 bases between V and J, which are trimmed by 3 bases and 3 bases respectively. The CDR3 contains 15 residues, cysteine and phenylalanine counted. The kept DNA is CDR3 alone, 45 bases in frame from the first base. Looking up the germline V gene (reference sequence) yields CDR1 SEHNR and CDR2 FQNEAQ. The cohort comprised about 30 patients with locally advanced or metastatic urothelial carcinoma treated at Memorial Sloan Kettering on a trial protocol. Peripheral blood mononuclear cells were collected pretreatment and during treatment, with between 1 and 8 total time points obtained per patient. The Qiagen DNeasy Blood extraction kit was used to purify genomic DNA from total PBMCs and tumor samples. Collected pretreatment and during treatment, PBMCs were isolated and stored as previously described.

This specimen consisted of PBMCs, obtained around atezolizumab (anti-PD-L1) treatment. Recombination connected TRBV7-9 to TRBJ1-4, with the identity of the D gene unclear. The TCR originated in a man aged 50-60 years with urothelial cancer. At the DNA level, the sequence is TGTGCCAGCAGCTTTCAGGAAACGGCTAATGAAAAACTGTTTTTT. This is translated as CASSFQETANEKLFF.